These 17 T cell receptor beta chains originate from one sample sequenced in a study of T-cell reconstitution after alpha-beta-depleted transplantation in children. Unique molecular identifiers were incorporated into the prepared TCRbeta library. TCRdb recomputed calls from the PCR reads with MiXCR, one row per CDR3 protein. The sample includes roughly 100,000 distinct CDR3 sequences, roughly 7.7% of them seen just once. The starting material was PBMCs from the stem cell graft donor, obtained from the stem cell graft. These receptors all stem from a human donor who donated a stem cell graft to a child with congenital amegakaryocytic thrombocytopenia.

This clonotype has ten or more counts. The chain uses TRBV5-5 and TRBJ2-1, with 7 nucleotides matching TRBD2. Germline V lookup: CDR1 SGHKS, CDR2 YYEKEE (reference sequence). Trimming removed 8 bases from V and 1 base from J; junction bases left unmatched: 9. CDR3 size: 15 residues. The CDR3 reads CASNGRERSYNEQFF. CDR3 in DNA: TGTGCCAGTAATGGGCGGGAGAGGTCCTACAATGAGCAGTTCTTC.

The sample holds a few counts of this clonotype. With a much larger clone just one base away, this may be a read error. The CDR3: CASSPYTEAFF. The CDR3 DNA reads as TGTGCCAGCAGCCCCTACACTGAAGCTTTCTTT. The chain combines TRBV7-9 with TRBJ1-1; no definite D call. Germline V gene sequence: CDR1 SEHNR, CDR2 FQNEAQ (reference sequence). Trimming removed 5 bases from V and 3 bases from J, with 4 bases in between. The CDR3 is 11 amino acids.

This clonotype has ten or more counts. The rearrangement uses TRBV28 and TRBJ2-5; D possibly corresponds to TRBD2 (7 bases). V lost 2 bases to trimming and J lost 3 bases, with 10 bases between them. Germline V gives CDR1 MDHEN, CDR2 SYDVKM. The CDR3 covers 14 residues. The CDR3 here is CASSLGGAEETQYF. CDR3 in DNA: TGTGCCAGCAGTTTAGGGGGGGCGGAAGAGACCCAGTACTTC.

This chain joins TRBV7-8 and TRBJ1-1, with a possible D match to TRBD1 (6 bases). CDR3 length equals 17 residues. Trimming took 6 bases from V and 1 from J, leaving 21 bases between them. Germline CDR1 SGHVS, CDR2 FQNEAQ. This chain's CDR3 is CASSSLLQGPSNTEAFF. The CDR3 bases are TGTGCCAGCAGTTCCCTCCTACAGGGTCCATCGAACACTGAAGCTTTCTTT.

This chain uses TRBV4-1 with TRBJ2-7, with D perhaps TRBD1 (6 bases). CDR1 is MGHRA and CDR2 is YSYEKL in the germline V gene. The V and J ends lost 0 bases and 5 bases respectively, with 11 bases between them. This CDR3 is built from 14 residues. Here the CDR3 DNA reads TGCGCCAGCAGCCAAGAGGCAGGGGTAGACGAGCAGTACTTC. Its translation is CASSQEAGVDEQYF.

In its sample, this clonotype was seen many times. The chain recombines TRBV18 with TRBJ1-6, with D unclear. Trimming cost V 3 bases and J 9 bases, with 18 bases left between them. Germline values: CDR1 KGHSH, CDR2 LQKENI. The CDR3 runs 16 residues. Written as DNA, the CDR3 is TGTGCCAGCTCACCCGTGGGCCTACGTCAAGGTTCACCCCTCCACTTT. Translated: CASSPVGLRQGSPLHF.

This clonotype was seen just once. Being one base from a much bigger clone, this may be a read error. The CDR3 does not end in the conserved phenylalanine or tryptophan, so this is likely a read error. The CDR3 loop is CSAERGGGYEQYL. CDR3 coding DNA: TGCAGCGCTGAGAGGGGCGGCGGGTACGAGCAGTACTTG. J is TRBJ2-7 and V is TRBV29-1; D possibly matches TRBD1 or TRBD2 (5 bases each). The CDR3 sequence is 13 residues long. The germline CDR1 and CDR2 sequences are SQVTM and ANQGSEA. V gave up 7 bases and J gave up 4 bases, with 17 bases separating them.

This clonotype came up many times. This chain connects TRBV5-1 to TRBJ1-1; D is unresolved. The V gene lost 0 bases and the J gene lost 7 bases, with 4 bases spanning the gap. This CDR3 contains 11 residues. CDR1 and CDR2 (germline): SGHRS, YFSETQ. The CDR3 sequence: CASSLGSEAFF. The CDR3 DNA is TGCGCCAGCAGCTTGGGCAGTGAAGCTTTCTTT.

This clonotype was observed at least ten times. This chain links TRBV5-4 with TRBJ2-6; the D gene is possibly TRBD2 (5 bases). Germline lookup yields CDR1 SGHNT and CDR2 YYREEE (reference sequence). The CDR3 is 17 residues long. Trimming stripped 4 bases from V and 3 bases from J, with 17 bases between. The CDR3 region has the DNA TGTGCCAGCAGCCCGCGAGGGTCCCCGTATGGGGCCAACGTCCTGACTTTC. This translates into CASSPRGSPYGANVLTF.

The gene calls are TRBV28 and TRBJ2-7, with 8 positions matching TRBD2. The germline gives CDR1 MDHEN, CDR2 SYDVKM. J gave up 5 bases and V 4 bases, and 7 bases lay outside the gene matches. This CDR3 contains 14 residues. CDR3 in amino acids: CASSSPGLADEQYF. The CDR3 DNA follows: TGTGCCAGCAGTTCCCCAGGACTAGCCGACGAGCAGTACTTC.

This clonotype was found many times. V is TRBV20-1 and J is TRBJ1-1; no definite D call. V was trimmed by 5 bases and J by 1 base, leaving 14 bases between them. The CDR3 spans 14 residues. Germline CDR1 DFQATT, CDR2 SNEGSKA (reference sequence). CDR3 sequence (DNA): TGCAGTGCTCCCGAAGGGATAAAGAACACTGAAGCTTTCTTT. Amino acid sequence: CSAPEGIKNTEAFF.

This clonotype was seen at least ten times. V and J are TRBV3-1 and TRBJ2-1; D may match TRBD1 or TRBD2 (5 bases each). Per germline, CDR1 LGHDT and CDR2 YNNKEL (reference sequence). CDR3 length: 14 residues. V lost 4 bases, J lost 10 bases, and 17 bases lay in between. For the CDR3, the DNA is TGTGCCAGCAGCCCGGGACCAGTAGGGTACGAGCAGTTCTTC. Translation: CASSPGPVGYEQFF.

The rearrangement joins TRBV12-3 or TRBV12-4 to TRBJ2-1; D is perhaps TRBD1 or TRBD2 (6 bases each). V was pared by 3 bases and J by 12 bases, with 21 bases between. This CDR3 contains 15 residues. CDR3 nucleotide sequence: TGTGCCAGCAGTTTGGGTAGCTGGGGGGCCGGCGGGCAGTTCTTC. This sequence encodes CASSLGSWGAGGQFF.

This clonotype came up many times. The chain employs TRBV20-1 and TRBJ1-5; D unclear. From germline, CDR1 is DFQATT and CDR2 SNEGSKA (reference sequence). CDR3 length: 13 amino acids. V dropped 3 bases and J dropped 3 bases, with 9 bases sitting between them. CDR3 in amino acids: CSARVLDNQPQHF. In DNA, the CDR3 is TGCAGTGCTAGGGTTCTGGACAATCAGCCCCAGCATTTT.

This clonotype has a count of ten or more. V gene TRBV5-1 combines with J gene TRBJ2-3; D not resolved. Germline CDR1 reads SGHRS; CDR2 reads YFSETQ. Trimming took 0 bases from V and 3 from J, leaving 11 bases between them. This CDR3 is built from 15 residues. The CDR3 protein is CASSLATLKTDTQYF. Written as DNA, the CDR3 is TGCGCCAGCAGCTTGGCTACACTAAAGACAGATACGCAGTATTTT. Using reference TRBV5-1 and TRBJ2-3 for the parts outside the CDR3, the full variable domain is KAGVTQTPRYLIKTRGQQVTLSCSPISGHRSVSWYQQTPGQGLQFLFEYFSETQRNKGNFPGRFSGRQFSNSRSEMNVSTLELGDSALYLCASSLATLKTDTQYFGPGTRLTVL.

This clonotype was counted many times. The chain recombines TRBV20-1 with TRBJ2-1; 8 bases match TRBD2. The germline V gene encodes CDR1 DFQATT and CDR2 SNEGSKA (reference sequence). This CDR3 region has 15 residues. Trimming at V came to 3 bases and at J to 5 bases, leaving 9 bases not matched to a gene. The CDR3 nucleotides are TGCAGTGCTAGTAGGGCTAGCGGGCGGAACAATGAGCAGTTCTTC. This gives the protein CSASRASGRNNEQFF.

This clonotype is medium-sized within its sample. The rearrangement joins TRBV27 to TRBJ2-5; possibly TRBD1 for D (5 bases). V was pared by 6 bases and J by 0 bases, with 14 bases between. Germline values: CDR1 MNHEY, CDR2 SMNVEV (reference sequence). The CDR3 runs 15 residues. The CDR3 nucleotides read TGTGCCAGCAGACCCTTACAGGTTCACCAAGAGACCCAGTACTTC. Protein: CASRPLQVHQETQYF.